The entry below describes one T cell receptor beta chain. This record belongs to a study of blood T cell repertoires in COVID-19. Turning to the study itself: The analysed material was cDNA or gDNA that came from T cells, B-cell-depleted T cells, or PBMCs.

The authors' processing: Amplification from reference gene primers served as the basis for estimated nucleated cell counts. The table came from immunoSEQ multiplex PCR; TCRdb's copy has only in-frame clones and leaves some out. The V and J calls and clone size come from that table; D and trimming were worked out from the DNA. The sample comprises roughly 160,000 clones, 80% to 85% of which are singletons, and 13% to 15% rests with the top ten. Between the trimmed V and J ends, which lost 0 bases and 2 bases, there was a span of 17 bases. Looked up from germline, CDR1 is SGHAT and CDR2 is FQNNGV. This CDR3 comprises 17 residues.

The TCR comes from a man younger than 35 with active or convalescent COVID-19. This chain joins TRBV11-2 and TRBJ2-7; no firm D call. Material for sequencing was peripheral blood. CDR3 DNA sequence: TGTGCCAGCAGCTTAGAGATGTCTGGGTCTGGAGCCTACGAGCAGTACTTC. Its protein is CASSLEMSGSGAYEQYF.